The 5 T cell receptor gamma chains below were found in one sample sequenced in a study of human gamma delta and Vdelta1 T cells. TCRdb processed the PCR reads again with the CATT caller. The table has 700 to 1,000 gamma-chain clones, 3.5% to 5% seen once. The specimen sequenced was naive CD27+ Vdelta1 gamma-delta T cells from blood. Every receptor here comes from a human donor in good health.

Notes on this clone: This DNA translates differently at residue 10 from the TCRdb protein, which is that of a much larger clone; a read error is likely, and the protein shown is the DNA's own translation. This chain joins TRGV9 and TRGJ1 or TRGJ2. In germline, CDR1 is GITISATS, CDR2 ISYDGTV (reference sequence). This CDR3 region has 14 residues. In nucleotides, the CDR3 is TGTGCCTTGTGGGACCCCTCGAATTATCATAAGAAACTCTTT. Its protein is CALWDPSNYHKKLF.

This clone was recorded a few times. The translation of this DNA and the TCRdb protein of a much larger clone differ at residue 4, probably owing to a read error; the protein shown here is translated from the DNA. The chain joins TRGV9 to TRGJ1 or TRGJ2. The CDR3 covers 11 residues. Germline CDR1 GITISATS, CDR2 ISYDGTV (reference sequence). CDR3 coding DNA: TGTGCCTTGCGGGAGGTTGGCAAGAAACTCTTT. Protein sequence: CALREVGKKLF.

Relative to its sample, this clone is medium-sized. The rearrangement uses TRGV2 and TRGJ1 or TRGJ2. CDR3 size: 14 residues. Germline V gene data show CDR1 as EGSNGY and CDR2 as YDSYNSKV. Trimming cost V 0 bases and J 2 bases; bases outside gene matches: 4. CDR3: CATWDGPDYYKKLF. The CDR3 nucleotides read TGTGCCACCTGGGACGGGCCTGATTATTATAAGAAACTCTTT.

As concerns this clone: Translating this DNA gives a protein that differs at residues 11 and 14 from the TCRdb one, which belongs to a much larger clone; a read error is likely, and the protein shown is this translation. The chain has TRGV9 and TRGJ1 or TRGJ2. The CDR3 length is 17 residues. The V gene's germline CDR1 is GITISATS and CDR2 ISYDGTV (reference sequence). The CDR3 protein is CALWEVDTQELSYTKLF. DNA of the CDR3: TGTGCCTTGTGGGAGGTCGATACACAAGAGTTGTCTTATACGAAACTCTTT.

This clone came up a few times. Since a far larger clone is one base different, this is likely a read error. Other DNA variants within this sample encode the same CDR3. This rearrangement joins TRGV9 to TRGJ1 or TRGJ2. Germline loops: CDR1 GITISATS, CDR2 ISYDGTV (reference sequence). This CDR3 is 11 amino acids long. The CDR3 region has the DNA TGCGCCTTGTGGTATTATTATAAGAAGCTCTTT. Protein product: CALWYYYKKLF.